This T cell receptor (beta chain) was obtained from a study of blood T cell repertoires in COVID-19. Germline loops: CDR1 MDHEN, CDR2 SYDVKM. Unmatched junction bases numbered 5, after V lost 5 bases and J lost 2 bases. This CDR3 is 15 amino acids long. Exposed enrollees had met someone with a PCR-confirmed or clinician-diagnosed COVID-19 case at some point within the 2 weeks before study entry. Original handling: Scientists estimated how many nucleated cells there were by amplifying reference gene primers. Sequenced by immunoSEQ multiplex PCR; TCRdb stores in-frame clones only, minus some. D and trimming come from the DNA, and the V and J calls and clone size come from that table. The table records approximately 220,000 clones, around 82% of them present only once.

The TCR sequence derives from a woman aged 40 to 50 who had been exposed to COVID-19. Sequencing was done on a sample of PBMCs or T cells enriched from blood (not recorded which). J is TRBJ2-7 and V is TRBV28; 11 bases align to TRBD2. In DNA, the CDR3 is TGTGCCAGCAGTGGGGGGACTAGCGGAGCCTACGAGCAGTACTTC. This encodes CASSGGTSGAYEQYF.